The 18 T cell receptor beta chains given below trace back to one sample, sequenced in a study of a mutant IDH1 vaccine in newly diagnosed glioma. Time point defined: baseline, week 1 (first vaccination visit). Noted treatment: pre-vaccination baseline after standard-of-care therapy. The method was immunoSEQ multiplex PCR; TCRdb's version includes in-frame clones alone and lacks a portion of them. The table lists around 24,000 clones, 93% of them singletons. The specimen was PBMCs, collected from a glioma patient treated with radiotherapy, temozolomide or both. Receptors originate from a man in his forties with glioma.

J is TRBJ2-1 and V is TRBV28; 12 positions agree with TRBD2. This CDR3 is built from 16 residues. With 3 bases clipped from V and 6 bases from J, the junction kept 6 bases outside the gene matches. CDR1 and CDR2 from the germline V gene are MDHEN and SYDVKM. CDR3 in DNA: TGTGCCAGCAGTTTGGATCTAGCGGGAGGGTCCAATGAGCAGTTCTTC. Encoded protein: CASSLDLAGGSNEQFF.

The V call is TRBV7-6, the J call TRBJ2-5, with D unclear. V was trimmed by 1 base and J by 5 bases, leaving 8 bases between them. The CDR3 runs 13 residues. Germline values: CDR1 SGHVS, CDR2 FNYEAQ. The CDR3 DNA reads as TGTGCCAGCAGCTTAGGGGGTTTGGAGACCCAGTACTTC. Its translation: CASSLGGLETQYF.

The J gene is TRBJ2-2, the V gene TRBV5-1; 7 nucleotides line up with TRBD2. The CDR3 length is 16 residues. J lost 3 bases, V lost 3 bases, and 8 bases had no gene match. The germline V gene has CDR1 SGHRS and CDR2 YFSETQ. The CDR3, as DNA: TGCGCCAGCAGCTGGACCGGGGGGATCGACACCGGGGAGCTGTTTTTT. Translated, it gives CASSWTGGIDTGELFF. The whole variable domain, filled in from reference TRBV5-1 and TRBJ2-2, reads KAGVTQTPRYLIKTRGQQVTLSCSPISGHRSVSWYQQTPGQGLQFLFEYFSETQRNKGNFPGRFSGRQFSNSRSEMNVSTLELGDSALYLCASSWTGGIDTGELFFGEGSRLTVL.

The rearrangement links TRBV6-7 to TRBJ1-1, with D hard to call. TRBV6-7 is placed among ORFs of uncertain function. The V end lost 2 bases, the J end lost 0 bases, and 10 bases lay between the germline ends. The CDR3 has 15 amino acids. The CDR3 nucleotides are TGTGCCAGCAGTTACGGGTCAGATATGAACACTGAAGCTTTCTTT. Encoded protein: CASSYGSDMNTEAFF.

This rearrangement joins TRBV27 to TRBJ2-1; possibly TRBD1 for D (5 bases). Germline assignment: CDR1 MNHEY and CDR2 SMNVEV (reference sequence). V lost 3 bases and J 9 bases, leaving 12 bases between the germline ends. This CDR3 contains 13 residues. CDR3 sequence: CASSFVRVAEQFF. In nucleotides, the CDR3 is TGTGCCAGCAGTTTTGTCAGGGTTGCTGAGCAGTTCTTC.

This clone appeared once. The genes are TRBV9 and TRBJ1-1; TRBD1 is a possible D gene (5 bases). The length of the CDR3 is 16 residues. Trimming pared 3 bases from V and 7 bases from J, leaving 22 bases between. Germline V gene data show CDR1 as SGDLS and CDR2 as YYNGEE. The CDR3 bases are TGTGCCAGCAGCGCCGAACCACAGGTCCTTCAAAATGAAGCTTTCTTT. Translated: CASSAEPQVLQNEAFF. The full variable domain, rest sourced from reference TRBV9 and TRBJ1-1, is DSGVTQTPKHLITATGQRVTLRCSPRSGDLSVYWYQQSLDQGLQFLIQYYNGEERAKGNILERFSAQQFPDLHSELNLSSLELGDSALYFCASSAEPQVLQNEAFFGQGTRLTVV.

The chain uses TRBV9 and TRBJ1-6; D is unresolved. CDR1 and CDR2 from the germline V gene are SGDLS and YYNGEE. CDR3 size: 15 residues. V lost 0 bases and J 6 bases, leaving 10 bases between the germline ends. CDR3 amino acids: CASSVGRTANSPLHF. In nucleotides, the CDR3 is TGTGCCAGCAGCGTAGGCAGGACCGCTAATTCACCCCTCCACTTT.

The sample holds one count of this clone. The rearrangement joins TRBV14 to TRBJ2-1; 10 nucleotides agree with TRBD2. The CDR3 sequence is 17 residues long. V shed 4 bases, J shed 5 bases, and the junction held 11 bases outside the gene matches. The V gene's germline CDR1 is SGHDN and CDR2 FVKESK. The CDR3 DNA follows: TGTGCCAGCAGCCCCTACCTACTAGCGGGAAGTCACAATGAGCAGTTCTTC. Its protein product is CASSPYLLAGSHNEQFF.

This clone was seen once. The rearrangement links TRBV27 to TRBJ2-2, with no clear D. This CDR3 comprises 13 residues. Germline V gene data show CDR1 as MNHEY and CDR2 as SMNVEV (reference sequence). The V end was cut by 3 bases, the J end by 2 bases, with 4 bases between. The CDR3 DNA reads as TGTGCCAGCAGTTTTTTTAACACCGGGGAGCTGTTTTTT. Its translation is CASSFFNTGELFF.

The chain joins TRBV11-2 to TRBJ2-7; 14 nucleotides line up with TRBD2. There are 18 residues in the CDR3. Per the germline V gene, CDR1 is SGHAT and CDR2 is FQNNGV. With V trimmed by 5 bases and J by 6 bases, 15 bases remained unmatched. The CDR3 loop reads CASSISPGTSGRMGEQYF. In nucleotides, the CDR3 is TGTGCCAGCAGCATCAGCCCGGGGACTAGCGGGAGAATGGGCGAGCAGTACTTC. Looking up the rest from reference TRBV11-2 and TRBJ2-7 gives the full variable domain: EAGVAQSPRYKIIEKRQSVAFWCNPISGHATLYWYQQILGQGPKLLIQFQNNGVVDDSQLPKDRFSAERLKGVDSTLKIQPAKLEDSAVYLCASSISPGTSGRMGEQYFGPGTRLTVT.

The rearrangement links TRBV4-1 to TRBJ2-1; D uncertain. The length of the CDR3 is 12 residues. CDR1 is MGHRA and CDR2 is YSYEKL in the germline V gene. V was pared by 5 bases and J by 15 bases, with 17 bases between. CDR3 amino acids: CASSSPRNSLFF. CDR3 in DNA: TGCGCCAGCAGCAGCCCTCGGAACTCCTTGTTCTTC.

The table lists this clone with a few counts. In DNA form, the CDR3 reads TGCGCCAGCAGCGGGGACTATGGCTACACCTTC. Protein: CASSGDYGYTF. This rearrangement joins TRBV5-1 to TRBJ1-2; D remains unclear. The germline V gene has CDR1 SGHRS and CDR2 YFSETQ. Trimming took off 4 bases at V and 3 bases at J, with 4 bases between the two ends. CDR3 length: 11 amino acids.

This chain joins TRBV4-2 and TRBJ2-5, with 11 nucleotides matching TRBD2. This CDR3 region has 17 residues. Germline lookup yields CDR1 LGHNA and CDR2 YNFKEQ. Germline trimming cut 5 bases from V and 2 bases from J; bases unmatched to any gene: 10. CDR3 in DNA: TGTGCCAGCAGCTCCGGGGTAGCGGGAGGGGAACAAGAGACCCAGTACTTC. Translated: CASSSGVAGGEQETQYF.

The chain carries TRBV19 and TRBJ2-2, with D perhaps matching TRBD2 (6 bases). CDR1 is LNHDA, CDR2 SQIVND, per germline (reference sequence). The length of the CDR3 is 18 residues. V lost 3 bases and J lost 0, with 17 bases in between. CDR3 amino acids: CASSMGRGKSTNTGELFF. The CDR3 DNA reads as TGTGCCAGTAGTATGGGACGGGGGAAAAGTACGAACACCGGGGAGCTGTTTTTT. The whole variable domain, remainder taken from reference TRBV19 and TRBJ2-2, is DGGITQSPKYLFRKEGQNVTLSCEQNLNHDAMYWYRQDPGQGLRLIYYSQIVNDFQKGDIAEGYSVSREKKESFPLTVTSAQKNPTAFYLCASSMGRGKSTNTGELFFGEGSRLTVL.

This chain links TRBV7-9 with TRBJ1-2, with D possibly being TRBD1 (5 bases). The CDR3 spans 15 residues. Germline V gene lookup returns CDR1 SEHNR and CDR2 FQNEAQ (reference sequence). V lost 5 bases and J 4 bases, leaving 17 bases between the germline ends. The CDR3 loop reads CASSPGPTSGYGYTF. The CDR3 bases are TGTGCCAGCAGCCCGGGACCGACCTCAGGCTATGGCTACACCTTC. Complete variable domain (other parts from reference TRBV7-9 and TRBJ1-2): DTGVSQNPRHKITKRGQNVTFRCDPISEHNRLYWYRQTLGQGPEFLTYFQNEAQLEKSRLLSDRFSAERPKGSFSTLEIQRTEQGDSAMYLCASSPGPTSGYGYTFGSGTRLTVV.

This clone was picked up one time. The J gene is TRBJ2-1, the V gene TRBV6-5, with TRBD1 as a possible D gene (6 bases). CDR3 length: 13 amino acids. CDR1 and CDR2 from the germline V gene are MNHEY and SVGAGI. V lost 5 bases, J lost 9 bases, and 14 bases lay in between. This chain's CDR3 is CASSDFLGGEQFF. For the CDR3, the DNA is TGTGCCAGCAGTGACTTCCTAGGGGGTGAGCAGTTCTTC.

This clone occurred once. V is TRBV5-6 and J is TRBJ2-7; unclear D gene. Between the trimmed V and J ends, which lost 4 bases and 2 bases, there was a span of 16 bases. In germline, CDR1 is SGHDT, CDR2 YYEEEE. The CDR3 sequence is 15 residues long. CDR3 bases: TGTGCCAGCAGCCCGCATCCCCAAGGGACCTACGAGCAGTACTTC. The encoded protein is CASSPHPQGTYEQYF.

V and J are TRBV21-1 and TRBJ1-5; the D call of TRBD1 is as the table states it, not checked on the DNA. TRBV21-1 constitutes a pseudogene. This CDR3 is built from 15 residues. Here the CDR3 reads CASSKQRGGCQPQHF. The CDR3 DNA reads TGTGCCAGCAGCAAACAGAGAGGGGGCTGTCAGCCCCAGCATTTT.